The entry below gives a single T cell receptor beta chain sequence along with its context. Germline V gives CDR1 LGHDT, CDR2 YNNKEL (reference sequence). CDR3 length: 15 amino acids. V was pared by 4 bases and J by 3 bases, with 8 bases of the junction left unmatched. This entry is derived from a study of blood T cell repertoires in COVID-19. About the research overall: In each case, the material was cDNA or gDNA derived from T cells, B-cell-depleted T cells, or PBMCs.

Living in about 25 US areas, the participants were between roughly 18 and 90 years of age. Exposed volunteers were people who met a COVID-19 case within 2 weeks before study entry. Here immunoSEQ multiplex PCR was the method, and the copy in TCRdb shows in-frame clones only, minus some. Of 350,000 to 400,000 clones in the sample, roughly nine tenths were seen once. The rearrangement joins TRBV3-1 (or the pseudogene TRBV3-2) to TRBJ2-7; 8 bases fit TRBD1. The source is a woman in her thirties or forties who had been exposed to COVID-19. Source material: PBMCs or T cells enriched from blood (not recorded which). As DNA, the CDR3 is TGTGCCAGCAGCCTAACAGGGGGACATAACTACGAGCAGTACTTC. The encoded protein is CASSLTGGHNYEQYF.